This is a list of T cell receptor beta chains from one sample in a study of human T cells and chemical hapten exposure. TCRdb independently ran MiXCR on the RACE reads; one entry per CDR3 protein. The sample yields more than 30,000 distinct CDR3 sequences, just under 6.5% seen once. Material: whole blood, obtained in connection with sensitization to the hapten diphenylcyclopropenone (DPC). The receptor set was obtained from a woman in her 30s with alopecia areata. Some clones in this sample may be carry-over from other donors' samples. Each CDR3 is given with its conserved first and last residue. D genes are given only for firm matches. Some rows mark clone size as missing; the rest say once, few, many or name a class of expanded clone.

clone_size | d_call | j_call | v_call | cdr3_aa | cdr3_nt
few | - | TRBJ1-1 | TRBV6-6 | CASSYTLTGEAFF | TGTGCCAGCAGTTACACCCTCACAGGGGAAGCTTTCTTT
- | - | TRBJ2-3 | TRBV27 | CASSFIADTQYF | TGTGCCAGCAGTTTTATCGCAGATACGCAGTATTTT
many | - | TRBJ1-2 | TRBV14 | CASSEDVYYGYTF | TGTGCCAGCAGCGAAGACGTTTACTATGGCTACACCTTC
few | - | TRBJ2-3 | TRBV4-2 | CASTGRSEGLNTQYF | TGTGCCAGCACAGGGCGGTCTGAGGGGCTGAATACGCAGTATTTT
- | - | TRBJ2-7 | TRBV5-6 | CASSLGYFSYEQYF | TGTGCCAGCAGCTTGGGGTATTTCTCCTACGAGCAGTACTTC
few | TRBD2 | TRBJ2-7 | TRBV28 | CAIHPGAGAGEQYF | TGTGCCATCCACCCGGGAGCGGGGGCAGGGGAGCAGTACTTC
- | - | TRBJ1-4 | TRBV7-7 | CASSRGTNGEKLFF | TGTGCCAGCAGCCGGGGGACGAACGGTGAAAAACTGTTTTTT
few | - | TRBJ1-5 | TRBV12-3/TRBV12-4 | CASSLSRGRGLYSNQPQHF | TGTGCCAGCAGTTTAAGCAGGGGCAGGGGCCTCTATAGCAATCAGCCCCAGCATTTT
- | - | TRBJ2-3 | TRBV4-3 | CASSRRGGPTATDTQYF | TGCGCCAGCAGCCGGAGGGGGGGGCCGACTGCCACAGATACGCAGTATTTT
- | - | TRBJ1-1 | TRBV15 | CATSRDLAGSEAFF | TGTGCCACCAGCAGAGATCTAGCAGGGTCTGAAGCTTTCTTT
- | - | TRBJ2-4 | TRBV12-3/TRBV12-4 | CASRSIRDPKNIQYF | TGTGCCAGCAGGTCAATCCGAGATCCCAAAAACATTCAGTACTTC
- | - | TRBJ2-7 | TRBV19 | CASGGHLYEQYF | TGTGCCAGTGGGGGACATCTATACGAGCAGTACTTC
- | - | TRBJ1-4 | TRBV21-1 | CASSGQGDRNEKLFF | TGTGCCAGCAGCGGACAGGGGGACCGAAATGAAAAACTGTTTTTT
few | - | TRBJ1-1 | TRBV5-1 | CASSLLGGSDTEAFF | TGCGCCAGCAGCTTGCTTGGGGGCTCGGACACTGAAGCTTTCTTT
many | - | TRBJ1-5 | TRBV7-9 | CASSLVGSNQPQHF | TGTGCCAGCAGCTTAGTTGGGAGCAATCAGCCCCAGCATTTT
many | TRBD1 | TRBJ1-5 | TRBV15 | CATSRSGGINQPQHF | TGTGCCACCAGCAGATCAGGGGGAATCAATCAGCCCCAGCATTTT
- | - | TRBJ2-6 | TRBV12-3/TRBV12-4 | CASSSGLSGANVLTF | TGTGCCAGCAGCTCCGGACTCTCTGGGGCCAACGTCCTGACTTTC
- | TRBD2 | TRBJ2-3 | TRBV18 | CASSPQSGGDTQYF | TGTGCCAGCTCACCACAGTCGGGGGGAGATACGCAGTATTTT
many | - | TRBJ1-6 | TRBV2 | CASRRNDNSPLHF | TGTGCCAGCAGGCGAAACGATAATTCACCCCTCCACTTT
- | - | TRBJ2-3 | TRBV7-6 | CASSLGAGQSTDTQYF | TGTGCCAGCAGCTTAGGTGCGGGACAAAGCACAGATACGCAGTATTTT
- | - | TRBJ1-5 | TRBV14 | CASSQVPGGPQHF | TGTGCCAGCAGCCAAGTCCCCGGGGGTCCCCAGCATTTT
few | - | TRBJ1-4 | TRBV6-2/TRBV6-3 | CASRDRRPTNEKLFF | TGTGCCAGCAGGGACAGAAGGCCAACTAATGAAAAACTGTTTTTT
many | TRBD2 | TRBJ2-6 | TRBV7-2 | CASSPSGGANVLTF | TGTGCCAGCAGCCCTAGCGGTGGGGCCAACGTCCTGACTTTC
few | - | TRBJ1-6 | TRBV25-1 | CASRAVGGSSYNSPLHF | TGTGCCAGCAGAGCAGTGGGGGGGAGCTCCTATAATTCACCCCTCCACTTT
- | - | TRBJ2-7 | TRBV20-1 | CSASQTEPYEQYF | TGCAGTGCTAGCCAGACGGAACCCTACGAGCAGTACTTC
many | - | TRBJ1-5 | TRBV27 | CASSFSGHQPQHF | TGTGCCAGCTCTTTTTCGGGGCATCAGCCCCAGCATTTT
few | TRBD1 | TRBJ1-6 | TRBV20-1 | CSARGTDRANSPLHF | TGCAGTGCTAGGGGAACAGACAGGGCAAATTCACCCCTCCACTTT
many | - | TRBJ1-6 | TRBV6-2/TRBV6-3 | CASSYGTNYSPLHF | TGTGCCAGCAGTTACGGGACCAACTATTCACCCCTCCACTTT
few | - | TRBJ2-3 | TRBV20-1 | CSADKGGRWNTDTQYF | TGCAGTGCCGATAAGGGGGGCAGGTGGAACACAGATACGCAGTATTTT
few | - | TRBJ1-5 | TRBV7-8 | CASSPPGQPQHF | TGTGCCAGCAGCCCCCCTGGGCAGCCCCAGCATTTT
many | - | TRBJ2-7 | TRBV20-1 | CSATKEGAGDEQYF | TGCAGTGCTACCAAGGAGGGGGCGGGCGACGAGCAGTACTTC
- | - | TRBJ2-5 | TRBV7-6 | CASSWDNLAQYF | TGTGCCAGCAGCTGGGACAATCTGGCCCAGTACTTC
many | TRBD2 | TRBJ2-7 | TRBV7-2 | CASSLGGSGGLWEQYF | TGTGCCAGCAGCTTAGGCGGGAGCGGGGGCCTCTGGGAGCAGTACTTC
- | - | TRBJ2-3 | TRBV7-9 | CASSREKQADTQYF | TGTGCCAGCAGCCGGGAAAAACAGGCAGATACGCAGTATTTT
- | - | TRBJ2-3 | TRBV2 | CASSTVVGTQYF | TGTGCCAGCTCGACGGTGGTGGGGACGCAGTATTTT
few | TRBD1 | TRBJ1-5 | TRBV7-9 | CASSPTGVQPQHF | TGTGCCAGCAGCCCTACAGGGGTTCAGCCCCAGCATTTT
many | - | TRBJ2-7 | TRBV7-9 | CASSLGNAGNEQYF | TGTGCCAGCAGCTTAGGGAATGCAGGGAACGAGCAGTACTTC
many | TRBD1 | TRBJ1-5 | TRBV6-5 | CASSGRGGQGAQHF | TGTGCCAGCAGCGGCAGGGGGGGTCAGGGTGCCCAGCATTTT
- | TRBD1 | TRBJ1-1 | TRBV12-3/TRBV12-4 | CASGAGQGSEAFF | TGTGCCAGCGGTGCGGGACAGGGTTCTGAAGCTTTCTTT
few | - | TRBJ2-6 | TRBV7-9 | CASSGGTGAGANVLTF | TGTGCCAGCAGCGGGGGGACCGGGGCTGGGGCCAACGTCCTGACTTTC
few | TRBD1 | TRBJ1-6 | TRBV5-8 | CASSLRGTGVSLGSPLHF | TGTGCCAGCAGCTTGCGAGGGACAGGGGTCTCCCTTGGGTCACCCCTCCACTTT
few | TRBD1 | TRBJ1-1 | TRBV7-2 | CASTPGQGNTEAFF | TGTGCCAGCACCCCAGGACAGGGAAACACTGAAGCTTTCTTT
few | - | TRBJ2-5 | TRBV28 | CASTDSGRGKETQYF | TGTGCCAGCACGGACAGCGGGCGGGGCAAAGAGACCCAGTACTTC
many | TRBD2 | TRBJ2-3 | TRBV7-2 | CASSTAGAGGPDTQYF | TGTGCCAGCAGCACTGCTGGGGCGGGGGGCCCAGATACGCAGTATTTT
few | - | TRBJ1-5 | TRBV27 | CASSLGGGQPQHF | TGTGCCAGCAGTTTAGGGGGGGGCCAGCCCCAGCATTTT
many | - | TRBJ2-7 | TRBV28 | CASSQTGTTYEQYF | TGTGCCAGCAGTCAAACCGGGACAACGTACGAGCAGTACTTC
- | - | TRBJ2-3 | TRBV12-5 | CASARLGVRGDTQYF | TGTGCTAGTGCCCGATTGGGCGTTCGTGGAGATACGCAGTATTTT
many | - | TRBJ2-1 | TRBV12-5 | CASGLQGFGDEQFF | TGTGCTAGTGGTTTGCAGGGATTCGGCGATGAGCAGTTCTTC
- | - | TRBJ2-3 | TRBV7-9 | CASSLPVTDTQYF | TGTGCCAGCAGCTTACCAGTGACAGATACGCAGTATTTT
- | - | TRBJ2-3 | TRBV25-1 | CASGPPTDTQYF | TGTGCCAGCGGACCCCCCACAGATACGCAGTATTTT
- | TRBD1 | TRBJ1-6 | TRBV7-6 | CASSSGTGGSYNSPLHF | TGTGCCAGCAGCTCCGGGACAGGGGGCTCCTATAATTCACCCCTCCACTTT
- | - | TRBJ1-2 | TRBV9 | CASSVAGNYGYTF | TGTGCCAGCAGCGTAGCAGGCAACTATGGCTACACCTTC
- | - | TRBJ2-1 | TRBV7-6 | CASSHTALDEYNEQFF | TGTGCCAGCAGCCACACCGCACTAGATGAATACAATGAGCAGTTCTTC
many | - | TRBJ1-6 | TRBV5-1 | CASSPGGAQGLNSPLHF | TGCGCCAGCAGCCCCGGGGGAGCCCAGGGCCTTAATTCACCCCTCCACTTT
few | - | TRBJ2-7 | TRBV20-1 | CSATTDRHYEQYF | TGCAGTGCCACAACCGACAGACACTACGAGCAGTACTTC